The 9 T cell receptor beta chains in this list originate from one sample, sequenced in a study of ipilimumab plus nivolumab after autologous stem cell transplantation. TCRdb's table, derived via immunoSEQ multiplex PCR, lists solely in-frame clones and lacks some. The sample contains 17,000 or so clones, roughly three quarters of which appear only once. The sequencing used PBMCs, collected in a trial of ipilimumab plus nivolumab as post-transplant consolidation. These receptor sequences come from a male donor with diffuse large B-cell lymphoma.

This clone is large. This chain links TRBV7-6 with TRBJ2-3, with TRBD1 matching over 9 bases. Trimming removed 3 bases from V and 4 bases from J; junction bases left unmatched: 2. This CDR3 contains 14 residues. CDR1 is SGHVS and CDR2 is FNYEAQ in the germline V gene. The CDR3 spells CASSLGQGPDTQYF. CDR3 sequence (DNA): TGTGCCAGCAGCTTGGGACAGGGCCCAGATACGCAGTATTTT.

The chain has TRBV7-6 and TRBJ2-5; the D gene is possibly TRBD2 (5 bases). The CDR3 is 13 amino acids. Germline CDR1 is SGHVS and CDR2 is FNYEAQ. V lost 6 bases, J lost 2 bases, and 10 bases lay in between. In nucleotides, the CDR3 is TGTGCCAGCAGGTTTAGCGTACAAGAGACCCAGTACTTC. Amino acids: CASRFSVQETQYF.

The chain couples TRBV7-6 to TRBJ2-5; TRBD2 aligns across 7 bases. The CDR3 totals 14 residues. Germline V CDR1 and CDR2: SGHVS, FNYEAQ. With V trimmed by 2 bases and J by 4 bases, 4 bases remained unmatched. The CDR3 protein is CASSLSREGETQYF. The CDR3 DNA is TGTGCCAGCAGCTTAAGCAGGGAGGGAGAGACCCAGTACTTC.

The chain joins TRBV19 to TRBJ1-1; D is uncertain. Germline CDR1 LNHDA, CDR2 SQIVND (reference sequence). V lost 5 bases, J lost 0 bases, and 4 bases lay in between. This CDR3 is 12 amino acids long. CDR3 bases: TGTGCCAGTAGTCCGATGAACACTGAAGCTTTCTTT. This sequence encodes CASSPMNTEAFF.

The chain joins TRBV15 to TRBJ2-2; D call uncertain. This CDR3 region has 14 residues. With 7 bases removed from V and 1 base from J, the gap between germline ends came to 10 bases. Germline V gene lookup returns CDR1 LNHNV and CDR2 YYDKDF (reference sequence). For the CDR3, the DNA is TGTGCCACCAAAGTTCAAGGGAACACCGGGGAGCTGTTTTTT. Amino acid sequence: CATKVQGNTGELFF.

CDR3: CASSLSEYGYTF. The CDR3 DNA reads as TGTGCCAGCAGTCTCTCTGAGTATGGCTACACCTTC. The chain employs TRBV13 and TRBJ1-2, with D hard to call. Germline V CDR1 and CDR2: PRHDT, FYEKMQ (reference sequence). V was cut by 6 bases and J by 5 bases, with 10 bases left in between. The CDR3 totals 12 residues.

This chain joins TRBV9 and TRBJ2-1, with unresolved D. The CDR3 has 13 amino acids. The germline gives CDR1 SGDLS, CDR2 YYNGEE. Trimming took off 0 bases at V and 9 bases at J, with 10 bases between the two ends. The CDR3 region is CASSVATRREQFF. CDR3 nucleotide sequence: TGTGCCAGCAGCGTAGCTACGAGGCGTGAGCAGTTCTTC.

This chain connects TRBV7-2 to TRBJ1-1; D is undetermined. Germline V CDR1 and CDR2: SGHTA, FQGNSA. Trimming left V 4 bases short and J 0 bases short, with 9 bases between. There are 14 residues in the CDR3. In nucleotides, the CDR3 is TGTGCCAGCAGCTGGGGAAGAATGAACACTGAAGCTTTCTTT. This sequence encodes CASSWGRMNTEAFF.

This clone appeared once. V gene TRBV7-2 combines with J gene TRBJ2-7; no reliable D call. Trimming took 1 base from V and 3 from J, leaving 10 bases between them. Germline CDR1 reads SGHTA; CDR2 reads FQGNSA. The CDR3 runs to 14 residues. The CDR3 DNA follows: TGTGCCAGCAGCTTAGGGATGGGGATCTACGAGCAGTACTTC. Translation gives CASSLGMGIYEQYF.